The 13 T cell receptor beta chains presented below share a single source sample, sequenced in a study of OX40 agonist ivuxolimab in advanced cancers. Generated by immunoSEQ multiplex PCR, the TCRdb table keeps only in-frame clones and is missing some. The sample contains tens of thousands of clones, roughly 90% of which appear only once. Sequencing used CD4+ or CD8+ T cells sorted from blood, obtained in a trial of the OX40 agonist ivuxolimab. The receptors here all came from an adult with an advanced solid tumor such as melanoma, head and neck, liver or kidney cancer.

V is TRBV30 and J is TRBJ1-5, with D possibly TRBD1 on 6 matching bases. The CDR3 is 14 residues long. The ends were cut back, 3 bases at V and 6 bases at J, with 15 bases in the middle. CDR1 is GTSNPN, CDR2 SVGIG, per germline (reference sequence). The CDR3 sequence is CAWRGQGLFQPQHF. The CDR3 DNA sequence: TGTGCCTGGAGGGGGCAGGGGCTCTTTCAGCCCCAGCATTTT.

A remark on this clone: Other nucleotide sequences in the sample specify the same CDR3. The rearrangement links TRBV5-1 to TRBJ2-3, with 8 bases identical to TRBD1. The CDR3 is made up of 14 amino acids. CDR1 and CDR2 (germline): SGHRS, YFSETQ. The trim removed 4 bases at V and 2 bases at J, leaving 3 bases unmatched. The CDR3 here is CASSRQGSTDTQYF. Here the CDR3 DNA reads TGCGCCAGCAGCCGACAGGGGTCCACAGATACGCAGTATTTT.

This clone was recorded once. V and J are TRBV19 and TRBJ2-5, with 7 nucleotides matching TRBD1. J was trimmed by 5 bases and V by 9 bases; bases with no gene match: 9. This CDR3 is 13 amino acids long. CDR1 is LNHDA, CDR2 SQIVND, per germline (reference sequence). In DNA, the CDR3 is TGTGCCAGCAGGGGGTACATGACGGAGACCCAGTACTTC. It yields the protein CASRGYMTETQYF.

V is TRBV21-1 and J is TRBJ2-5; no check of the table's D call, TRBD2, against the DNA was made. TRBV21-1 is flagged as a pseudogene. The CDR3 is 10 residues long. CDR3: CASLAREQYF. The CDR3 bases are TGTGCCAGCCTGGCACGGGAGCAGTACTTC.

The chain is built from TRBV23-1 and TRBJ2-4, with a weak D call TRBD1 (5 bases). TRBV23-1 counts as an open reading frame of uncertain function. The CDR3 is 15 amino acids. Trimming cost V 2 bases and J 3 bases, with 11 bases left between them. CDR3 DNA sequence: TGCGCCAGCAGTCAACAAGGGGTTGGCAAAAACATTCAGTACTTC. As protein: CASSQQGVGKNIQYF.

CDR3 sequence (DNA): TGTGCCAGCAACCCCCTGGGTGGGGGAGTTGCACAAGAGACCCAGTACTTC. Translation gives CASNPLGGGVAQETQYF. The chain employs TRBV25-1 and TRBJ2-5, with D perhaps matching TRBD1 or TRBD2 (5 bases each). V was shortened by 7 bases and J by 2 bases, with 23 bases between the two germline ends. The length of the CDR3 is 17 residues. Germline CDR1 MGHDK, CDR2 SYGVNS. The variable domain in full, completed from reference TRBV25-1 and TRBJ2-5, reads EADIYQTPRYLVIGTGKKITLECSQTMGHDKMYWYQQDPGMELHLIHYSYGVNSTEKGDLSSESTVSRIRTEHFPLTLESARPSHTSQYLCASNPLGGGVAQETQYFGPGTRLLVL.

This clone was recorded only once. This chain links TRBV7-3 with TRBJ2-3; 14 bases align to TRBD2. CDR1 is SGHTA, CDR2 FQGTGA, per germline. Trimming cost V 4 bases and J 3 bases; bases outside gene matches: 12. This CDR3 has 19 amino acids. CDR3 in DNA: TGTGCCAGCAGCTCGGGACTAGCGGGAGTAAGAGATTGGACAGATACGCAGTATTTT. It specifies CASSSGLAGVRDWTDTQYF.

The chain links TRBV10-3 to TRBJ2-7; weak D call: TRBD2 (6 bases). The CDR3 loop spans 14 amino acids. Trimming removed 10 bases from V and 7 bases from J, with 23 bases in between. The germline gives CDR1 ENHRY, CDR2 SYGVKD. The CDR3 is CASSGTEVLFEQYF. The CDR3 DNA reads as TGTGCCAGCTCTGGGACTGAGGTGCTGTTTGAGCAGTACTTC.

The chain has TRBV30 and TRBJ1-1, with D uncertain. Germline CDR1 GTSNPN, CDR2 SVGIG (reference sequence). The CDR3 is 14 residues long. V shed 2 bases and J shed 1 base, with 11 bases lying between them. This CDR3 reads CAWSRAQSNTEAFF. The CDR3 nucleotides read TGTGCCTGGAGTAGGGCCCAATCGAACACTGAAGCTTTCTTT.

The J gene is TRBJ2-7, the V gene TRBV6-6; tentative D call: TRBD1 (5 bases). The V gene's germline CDR1 is MNHNY and CDR2 SVGAGI (reference sequence). CDR3 size: 14 residues. V was cut by 2 bases and J by 3 bases, with 11 bases left in between. The CDR3 bases are TGTGCCAGCAGTTACGACAGAGAGTACTACGAGCAGTACTTC. Protein: CASSYDREYYEQYF.

The DNA of the CDR3 is TGCAGCGTTTGGACAGGGGTAGATCAGCCCCAGCATTTT. Translated, it gives CSVWTGVDQPQHF. The V call is TRBV29-1, the J call TRBJ1-5; 9 nucleotides align to TRBD1. V lost 5 bases and J lost 5; bases outside the gene matches: 4. In germline, CDR1 is SQVTM, CDR2 ANQGSEA. The CDR3 has 13 residues.

This clone showed up just a few times. CDR3 DNA sequence: TGTGCCTGGAGTGTACCCCCCGCCGGGGAGCTGTTTTTT. Amino acid sequence: CAWSVPPAGELFF. The chain joins TRBV30 to TRBJ2-2; D gene uncertain. The CDR3 runs 13 residues. CDR1 and CDR2 from the germline V gene are GTSNPN and SVGIG (reference sequence). V lost 0 bases, J lost 6 bases, and 8 bases lay in between.

V usage is TRBV5-1 and J usage is TRBJ2-3, with D perhaps matching TRBD1 (6 bases). CDR1 is SGHRS, CDR2 YFSETQ, per germline. The length of the CDR3 is 15 residues. The V and J ends lost 4 bases and 3 bases respectively, with 15 bases between them. The CDR3 nucleotides read TGCGCCAGCAGCCCGCGCGGACAGAATACAGATACGCAGTATTTT. The encoded protein is CASSPRGQNTDTQYF.